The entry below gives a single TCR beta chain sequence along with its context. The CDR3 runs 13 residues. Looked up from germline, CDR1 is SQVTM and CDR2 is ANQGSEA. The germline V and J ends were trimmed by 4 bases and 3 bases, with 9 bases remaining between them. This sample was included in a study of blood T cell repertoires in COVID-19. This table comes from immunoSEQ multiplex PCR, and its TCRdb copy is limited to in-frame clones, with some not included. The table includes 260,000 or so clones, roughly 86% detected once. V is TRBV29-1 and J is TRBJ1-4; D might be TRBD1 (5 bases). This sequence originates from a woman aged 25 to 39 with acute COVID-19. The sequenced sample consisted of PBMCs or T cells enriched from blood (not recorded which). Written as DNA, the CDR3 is TGCAGCGTTGGCAGGGAGGCTAATGAAAAACTGTTTTTT. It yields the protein CSVGREANEKLFF.